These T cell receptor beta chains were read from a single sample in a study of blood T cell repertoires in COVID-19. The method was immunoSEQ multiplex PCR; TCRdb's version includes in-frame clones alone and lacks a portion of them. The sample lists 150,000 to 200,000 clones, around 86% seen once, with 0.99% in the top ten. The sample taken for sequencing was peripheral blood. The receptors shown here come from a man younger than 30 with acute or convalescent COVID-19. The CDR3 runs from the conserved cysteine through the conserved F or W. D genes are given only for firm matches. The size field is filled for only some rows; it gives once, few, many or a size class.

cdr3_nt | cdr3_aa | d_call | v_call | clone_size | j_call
TGTGCCAGCAGCTTGGCGCCAGGTGGTCAGTTCTTC | CASSLAPGGQFF | - | TRBV5-6 | - | TRBJ2-1
TGTGCCAGCAGCTTAGACCCAACCGGGAGCACAGATACGCAGTATTTT | CASSLDPTGSTDTQYF | - | TRBV11-2 | - | TRBJ2-3
TGTGCCAGCAGCCTGTCAGGGGCGCCTCATGGCTACACCTTC | CASSLSGAPHGYTF | - | TRBV9 | - | TRBJ1-2
TGTGCCACCAGCAGAAACAGAATCCGATCTCAGCCCCAGCATTTT | CATSRNRIRSQPQHF | - | TRBV15 | - | TRBJ1-5
TGTGCCAGCAGTTTCCGGTCGACAGGGGTAAATGAAAAACTGTTTTTT | CASSFRSTGVNEKLFF | TRBD1 | TRBV6-5 | - | TRBJ1-4
TGTGCCAGCAGTTCTACTAGGGGGCTTGGCTATGGCTACACCTTC | CASSSTRGLGYGYTF | TRBD1 | TRBV28 | - | TRBJ1-2
TGTGCCAGTAGTCTAGAGGGACAGGGGGGTCAGCCCCAGCATTTT | CASSLEGQGGQPQHF | TRBD1 | TRBV19 | - | TRBJ1-5
TGTGCCAGCAGCTTAGGGACTCTTGAGATGATGAACACTGAAGCTTTCTTT | CASSLGTLEMMNTEAFF | - | TRBV11-2 | - | TRBJ1-1
TGTGCCAGCAGCACATCCAGGACTAGCGGGGGCCCTCACTACACATACGAGCAGTACTTC | CASSTSRTSGGPHYTYEQYF | TRBD2 | TRBV7-9 | - | TRBJ2-7
TGCAGTGTAGGAGGGTTTACGGAAGCTTTCTTT | CSVGGFTEAFF | - | TRBV20-1 | - | TRBJ1-1
TGTGCCAGCAGCGGCCGGGACAGCACAACTAATGAAAAACTGTTTTTT | CASSGRDSTTNEKLFF | TRBD1 | TRBV9 | - | TRBJ1-4
TGTGCCAGCACCGACAACGACCGTCCGACAGATACGCAGTATTTT | CASTDNDRPTDTQYF | - | TRBV5-4 | - | TRBJ2-3
TGTGCTAGTGGCCTTGGGACAGGCTTCTATGGCTACACCTTC | CASGLGTGFYGYTF | TRBD1 | TRBV12-5 | - | TRBJ1-2
TGTGCCAGCAGCCCAACAGTAAACTATGGCTACACCTTC | CASSPTVNYGYTF | - | TRBV6-6 | - | TRBJ1-2
TGTGCCAGCAGCGGTTACAGGGGTCAAGAGACCCAGTACTTC | CASSGYRGQETQYF | TRBD1 | TRBV9 | - | TRBJ2-5
TGTGCCAGTAGTTCTGGGACAGCCTCTGGGGCCAACGTCCTGACTTTC | CASSSGTASGANVLTF | TRBD1 | TRBV19 | - | TRBJ2-6
TGTGCCAGCAGTACAAACAGGGTCCACGAGCAGTACTTC | CASSTNRVHEQYF | - | TRBV7-8 | - | TRBJ2-7
TGTGCCAGCAGACGGACAGGGAAAGAGACCCAGTACTTC | CASRRTGKETQYF | TRBD1 | TRBV2 | - | TRBJ2-5
TGTGCCAGCAGTTTTGAGGGGGCGTCTCATCAGCCCCAGCATTTT | CASSFEGASHQPQHF | TRBD1 | TRBV27 | - | TRBJ1-5
TGCGCCAGCGCTTTGGACAGGGGATGGAATCAGCCCCAGCATTTT | CASALDRGWNQPQHF | TRBD1 | TRBV23-1 | - | TRBJ1-5
TGTGCCAGCAGCCGAGGGGGGGGGAACACTGAAGCTTTCTTT | CASSRGGGNTEAFF | - | TRBV7-8 | - | TRBJ1-1
TGTGCCAGCAGTTCCGGGACAGGGCTCAGTCAGCCCCAGCATTTT | CASSSGTGLSQPQHF | TRBD1 | TRBV6-2/TRBV6-3 | once | TRBJ1-5
TGTGCCAGCAGCCCTGGGACAGGGTTGGGTAGCAACGATCAGCCCCAGCATTTT | CASSPGTGLGSNDQPQHF | TRBD1 | TRBV28 | few | TRBJ1-5
TGTGCCAGCAGTTTAAACGGGGGGCTGGTCACCGGGGAGCTGTTTTTT | CASSLNGGLVTGELFF | - | TRBV27 | - | TRBJ2-2
TGCGCCAGCAGCCAAGGCTGGGGGGAGATGAGCACAGATACGCAGTATTTT | CASSQGWGEMSTDTQYF | - | TRBV4-1 | few | TRBJ2-3
TGTGCTAGTGGTTTGTCCCGACAGGGTAGGGGGGAGACCCAGTACTTC | CASGLSRQGRGETQYF | TRBD1 | TRBV12-5 | - | TRBJ2-5
TGTGCCAGCAGCCAGTCTTCGGTAGATCAGCCCCAGCATTTT | CASSQSSVDQPQHF | - | TRBV14 | - | TRBJ1-5
TGTGCCAGCAGCTTAGACAGTTCCCCCACAGATACGCAGTATTTT | CASSLDSSPTDTQYF | - | TRBV7-9 | few | TRBJ2-3
TGTGCCAGTAGAGTGACAGAGAACACTGAAGCTTTCTTT | CASRVTENTEAFF | - | TRBV19 | - | TRBJ1-1
TGTGCCAGCAGCCTTGGACTAGCGGGAACGGGGGAGACCCAGTACTTC | CASSLGLAGTGETQYF | TRBD2 | TRBV9 | - | TRBJ2-5
TGTGCCTGGAGGCCCCTCCGGGGTTCATCGGGGACGCAGTATTTT | CAWRPLRGSSGTQYF | - | TRBV30 | - | TRBJ2-3
TGTGCCAGCAGCCCTACGGCAGGGGTATTTTCCGGGGAGCTGTTTTTT | CASSPTAGVFSGELFF | - | TRBV7-2 | once | TRBJ2-2
TGCGCCAGCAGCTTGGGCGGGGACCACTACAATGAGCAGTTCTTC | CASSLGGDHYNEQFF | - | TRBV5-1 | - | TRBJ2-1
TGTGCCAGCAGTTTGGGACAGGGCAATCAGCCCCAGCATTTT | CASSLGQGNQPQHF | TRBD1 | TRBV28 | - | TRBJ1-5
TGTGCTAGTGGTTTGGTAAACAGGGGCGATGGCTACACCTTC | CASGLVNRGDGYTF | TRBD1 | TRBV12-5 | - | TRBJ1-2
TGCGCCAGCAGCCAAGATTTAGGGCAGGGGGTAGTTGGAAACACCATATATTTT | CASSQDLGQGVVGNTIYF | TRBD1 | TRBV4-1 | - | TRBJ1-3
TGTGCCAGTAGTATCGAAGAGGGTGAAAAACTGTTTTTT | CASSIEEGEKLFF | - | TRBV19 | - | TRBJ1-4
TGTGCCAGCAGCATCCTGAGGATCTCTGGGGCCAACGTCCTGACTTTC | CASSILRISGANVLTF | - | TRBV7-8 | few | TRBJ2-6
TGTGCCAGCAGTTTAGTAGCCGGGTTGGGAGATACGCAGTATTTT | CASSLVAGLGDTQYF | - | TRBV28 | - | TRBJ2-3
TGTGCCAGCAGCCCCACCGCGGGGGGCAGTGGAAACACCATATATTTT | CASSPTAGGSGNTIYF | - | TRBV14 | once | TRBJ1-3
TGTGCCAGCAGTTCCCGGACAGAAGAGACCCAGTACTTC | CASSSRTEETQYF | - | TRBV28 | - | TRBJ2-5
TGTGCCAGCAGTTCCACAGGGGGCTCAGATACGCAGTATTTT | CASSSTGGSDTQYF | TRBD1 | TRBV6-6 | - | TRBJ2-3
TGCGCCAGCATAAGGGAGGGAAACACTGAAGCTTTCTTT | CASIREGNTEAFF | - | TRBV4-1 | - | TRBJ1-1
TGTGCCAGCAGCTTAGACGGCGGAGCAACTAATGAAAAACTGTTTTTT | CASSLDGGATNEKLFF | - | TRBV11-3 | - | TRBJ1-4